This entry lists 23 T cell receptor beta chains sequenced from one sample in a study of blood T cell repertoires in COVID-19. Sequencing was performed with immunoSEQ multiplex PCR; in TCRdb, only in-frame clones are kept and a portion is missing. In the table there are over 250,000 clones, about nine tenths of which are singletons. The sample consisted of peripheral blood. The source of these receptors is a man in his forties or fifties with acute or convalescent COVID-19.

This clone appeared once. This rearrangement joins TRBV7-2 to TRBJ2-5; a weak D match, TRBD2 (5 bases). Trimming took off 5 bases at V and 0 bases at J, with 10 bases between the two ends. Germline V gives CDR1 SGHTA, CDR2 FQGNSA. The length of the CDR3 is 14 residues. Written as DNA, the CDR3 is TGTGCCAGCAGCACCAGGAGGTACCAAGAGACCCAGTACTTC. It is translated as CASSTRRYQETQYF.

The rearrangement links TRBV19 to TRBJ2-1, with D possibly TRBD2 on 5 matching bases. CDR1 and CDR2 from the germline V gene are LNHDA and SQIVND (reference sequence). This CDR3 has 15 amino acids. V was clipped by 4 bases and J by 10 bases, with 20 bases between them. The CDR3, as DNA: TGTGCCAGTAGTAGTGACGGACTCGGCTATGAAGAGCAGTTCTTC. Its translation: CASSSDGLGYEEQFF.

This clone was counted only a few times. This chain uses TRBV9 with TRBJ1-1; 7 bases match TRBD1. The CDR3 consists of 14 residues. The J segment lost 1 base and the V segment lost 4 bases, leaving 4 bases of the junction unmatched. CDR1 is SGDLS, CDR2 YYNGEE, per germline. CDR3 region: CASSRGQRNTEAFF. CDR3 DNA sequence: TGTGCCAGCAGCCGGGGACAGCGGAACACTGAAGCTTTCTTT.

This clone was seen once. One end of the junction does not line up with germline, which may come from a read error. The CDR3 is CASSLGDSREVVRKLF. CDR3 coding DNA: TGTGCCAGCAGCTTAGGGGACTCCCGGGAGGTGGTCCGGAAGCTCTTC. V and J are TRBV11-2 and TRBJ2-1; 7 bases match TRBD2. The germline gives CDR1 SGHAT, CDR2 FQNNGV. The CDR3 loop spans 16 amino acids.

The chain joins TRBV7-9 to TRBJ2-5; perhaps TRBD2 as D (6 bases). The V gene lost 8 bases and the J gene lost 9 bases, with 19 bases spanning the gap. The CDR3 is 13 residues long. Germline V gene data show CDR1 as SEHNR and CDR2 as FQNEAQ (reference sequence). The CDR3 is CASAGEGWGAQYF. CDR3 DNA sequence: TGTGCCAGCGCCGGAGAGGGTTGGGGGGCCCAGTACTTC.

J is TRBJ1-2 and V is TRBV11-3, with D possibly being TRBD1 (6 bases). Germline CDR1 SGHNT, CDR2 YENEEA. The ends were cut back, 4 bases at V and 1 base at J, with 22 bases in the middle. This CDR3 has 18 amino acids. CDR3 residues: CASSSLGGPIYFNYGYTF. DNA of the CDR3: TGTGCCAGCAGCTCCCTCGGGGGGCCGATATATTTTAACTATGGCTACACCTTC.

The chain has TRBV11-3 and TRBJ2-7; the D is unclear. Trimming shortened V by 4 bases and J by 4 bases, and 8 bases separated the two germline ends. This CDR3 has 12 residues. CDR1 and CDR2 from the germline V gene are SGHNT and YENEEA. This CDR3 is CASSSGSYEQYF. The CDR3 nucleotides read TGTGCCAGCAGCTCCGGGTCTTACGAGCAGTACTTC.

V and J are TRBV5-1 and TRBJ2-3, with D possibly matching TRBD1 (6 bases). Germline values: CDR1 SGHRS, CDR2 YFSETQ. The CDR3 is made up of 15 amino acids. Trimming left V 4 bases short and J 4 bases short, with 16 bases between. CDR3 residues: CASSQATGLADTQYF. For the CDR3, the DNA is TGCGCCAGCAGCCAAGCTACAGGGCTGGCAGATACGCAGTATTTT.

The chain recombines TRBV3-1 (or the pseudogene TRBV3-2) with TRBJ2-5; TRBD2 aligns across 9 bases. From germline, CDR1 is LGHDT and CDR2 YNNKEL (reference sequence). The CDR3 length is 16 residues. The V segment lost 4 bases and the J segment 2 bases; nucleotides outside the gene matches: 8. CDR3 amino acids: CASSPRQRGAQETQYF. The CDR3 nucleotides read TGTGCCAGCAGCCCCCGACAGCGGGGGGCTCAAGAGACCCAGTACTTC.

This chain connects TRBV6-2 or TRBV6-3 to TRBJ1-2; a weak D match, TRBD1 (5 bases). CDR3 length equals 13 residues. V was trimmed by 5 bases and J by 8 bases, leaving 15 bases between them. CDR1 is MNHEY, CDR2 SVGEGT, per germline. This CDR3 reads CASSSRQSRGYTF. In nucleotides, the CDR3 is TGTGCCAGCAGTAGTCGACAGAGCCGAGGCTACACCTTC.

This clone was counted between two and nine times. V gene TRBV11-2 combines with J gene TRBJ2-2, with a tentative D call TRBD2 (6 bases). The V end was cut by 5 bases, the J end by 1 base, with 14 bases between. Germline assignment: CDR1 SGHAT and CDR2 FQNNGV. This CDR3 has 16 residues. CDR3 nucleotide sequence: TGTGCCAGCAGCAAAACTAGCTATTGGAACACCGGGGAGCTGTTTTTT. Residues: CASSKTSYWNTGELFF.

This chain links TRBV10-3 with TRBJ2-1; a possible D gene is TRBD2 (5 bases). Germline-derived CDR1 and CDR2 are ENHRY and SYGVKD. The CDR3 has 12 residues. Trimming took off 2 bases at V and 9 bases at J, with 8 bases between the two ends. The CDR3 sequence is CAISEKSGEQFF. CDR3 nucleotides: TGTGCCATCAGTGAGAAAAGCGGTGAGCAGTTCTTC.

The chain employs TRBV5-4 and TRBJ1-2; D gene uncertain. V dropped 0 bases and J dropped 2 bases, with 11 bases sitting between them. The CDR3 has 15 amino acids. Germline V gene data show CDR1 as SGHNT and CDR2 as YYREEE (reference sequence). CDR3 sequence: CASSLEVTGNYGYTF. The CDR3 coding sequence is TGTGCCAGCAGCTTGGAGGTAACCGGGAACTATGGCTACACCTTC. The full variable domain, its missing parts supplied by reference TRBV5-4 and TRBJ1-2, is ETGVTQSPTHLIKTRGQQVTLRCSSQSGHNTVSWYQQALGQGPQFIFQYYREEENGRGNFPPRFSGLQFPNYSSELNVNALELDDSALYLCASSLEVTGNYGYTFGSGTRLTVV.

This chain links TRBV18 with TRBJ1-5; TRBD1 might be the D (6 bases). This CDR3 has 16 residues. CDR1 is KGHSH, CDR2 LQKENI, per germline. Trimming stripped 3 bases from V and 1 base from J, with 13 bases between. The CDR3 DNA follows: TGTGCCAGCTCACCTGCAGGGGTCCTCAGCAATCAGCCCCAGCATTTT. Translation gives CASSPAGVLSNQPQHF.

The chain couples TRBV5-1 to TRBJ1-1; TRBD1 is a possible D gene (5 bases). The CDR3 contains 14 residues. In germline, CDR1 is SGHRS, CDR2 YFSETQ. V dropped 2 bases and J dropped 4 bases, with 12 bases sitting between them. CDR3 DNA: TGCGCCAGCAGCTTCGGGGACGGGAGCACTGAAGCTTTCTTT. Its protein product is CASSFGDGSTEAFF.

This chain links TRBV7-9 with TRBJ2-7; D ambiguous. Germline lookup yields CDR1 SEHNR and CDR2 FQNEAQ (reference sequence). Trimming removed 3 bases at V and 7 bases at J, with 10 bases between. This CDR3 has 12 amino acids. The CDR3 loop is CASSFDEAEQYF. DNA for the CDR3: TGTGCCAGCAGCTTTGATGAGGCGGAGCAGTACTTC.

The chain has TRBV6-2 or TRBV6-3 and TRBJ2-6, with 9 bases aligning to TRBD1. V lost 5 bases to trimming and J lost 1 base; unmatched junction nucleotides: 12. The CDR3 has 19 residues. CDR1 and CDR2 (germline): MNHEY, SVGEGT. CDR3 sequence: CASSTRTGALLSGANVLTF. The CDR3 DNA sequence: TGTGCCAGCAGTACCAGGACAGGGGCCCTCCTGTCTGGGGCCAACGTCCTGACTTTC.

In DNA form, the CDR3 reads TGCGCCAGCAGTGAACAGGGCAGACCTACTGAAGCTTTCTTT. Its translation is CASSEQGRPTEAFF. V is TRBV10-1 and J is TRBJ1-1, with a possible D match to TRBD1 (6 bases). The length of the CDR3 is 14 residues. The germline V gene encodes CDR1 WNHNN and CDR2 SYGVQD (reference sequence). V lost 3 bases to trimming and J lost 5 bases, with 13 bases between them.

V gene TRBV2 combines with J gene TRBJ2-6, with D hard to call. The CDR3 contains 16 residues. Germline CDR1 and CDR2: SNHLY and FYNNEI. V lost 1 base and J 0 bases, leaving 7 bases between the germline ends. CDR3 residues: CASSEGPGSGANVLTF. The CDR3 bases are TGTGCCAGCAGTGAAGGACCGGGCTCTGGGGCCAACGTCCTGACTTTC.

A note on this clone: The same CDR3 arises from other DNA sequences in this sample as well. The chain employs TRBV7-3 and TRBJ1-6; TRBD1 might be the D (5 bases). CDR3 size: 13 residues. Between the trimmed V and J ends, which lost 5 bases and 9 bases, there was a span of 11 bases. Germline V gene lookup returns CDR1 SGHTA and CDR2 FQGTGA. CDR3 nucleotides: TGTGCCAGCAGCCCCACAGGTGGTTCACCCCTCCACTTT. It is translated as CASSPTGGSPLHF.

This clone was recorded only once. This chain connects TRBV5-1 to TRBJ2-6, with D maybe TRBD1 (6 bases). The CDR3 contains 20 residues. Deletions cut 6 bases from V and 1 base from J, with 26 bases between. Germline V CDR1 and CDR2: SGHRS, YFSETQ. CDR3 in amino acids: CASTPLRQDGRGSGANVLTF. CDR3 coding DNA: TGCGCCAGCACACCTCTACGACAGGATGGTCGTGGGTCTGGGGCCAACGTCCTGACTTTC.

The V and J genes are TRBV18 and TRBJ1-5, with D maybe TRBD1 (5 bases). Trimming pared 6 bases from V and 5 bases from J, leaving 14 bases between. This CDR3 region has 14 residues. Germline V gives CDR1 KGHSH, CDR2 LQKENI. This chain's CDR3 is CASSLVWGDQPQHF. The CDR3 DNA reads TGTGCCAGCTCCCTAGTCTGGGGGGATCAGCCCCAGCATTTT.

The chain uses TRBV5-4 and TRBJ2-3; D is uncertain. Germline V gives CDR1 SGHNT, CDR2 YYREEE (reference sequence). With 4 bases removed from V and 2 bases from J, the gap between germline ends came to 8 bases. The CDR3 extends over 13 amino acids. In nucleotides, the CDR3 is TGTGCCAGCAGCGGCCATACCACAGATACGCAGTATTTT. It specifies CASSGHTTDTQYF.